The 2 T cell receptor beta chains listed next were all sequenced from one sample in a study of shared clonotypes between healthy human individuals. Assay: immunoSEQ multiplex PCR; the TCRdb copy retains only in-frame clones and omits some. The sample has around 1.4 million clones, less than 99% seen once. Source material: naive CD4+ T cells sorted from blood. Documented subset: CD45RA+ positively selected. The receptors originated from a man aged 25-40 years in good health.

The rearrangement joins TRBV4-3 to TRBJ2-7, with D perhaps matching TRBD1 or TRBD2 (5 bases each). The V end lost 4 bases, the J end lost 2 bases, and 18 bases lay between the germline ends. This CDR3 region has 16 residues. Germline V gene data show CDR1 as LGHNA and CDR2 as YSLEER. DNA for the CDR3: TGCGCCAGCAGCCCCCACGTCAGGGCCGGGACCTACGAGCAGTACTTC. It translates to CASSPHVRAGTYEQYF.

This clone appeared a single time. V gene TRBV7-9 combines with J gene TRBJ2-7; possibly TRBD1 for D (5 bases). This CDR3 is 14 amino acids long. Germline CDR1 reads SEHNR; CDR2 reads FQNEAQ (reference sequence). V lost 4 bases, J lost 0 bases, and 10 bases lay in between. CDR3 protein: CASSSGHFSYEQYF. DNA for the CDR3: TGTGCCAGCAGCTCAGGACACTTCTCCTACGAGCAGTACTTC. Full variable domain (missing parts from reference TRBV7-9 and TRBJ2-7): DTGVSQNPRHKITKRGQNVTFRCDPISEHNRLYWYRQTLGQGPEFLTYFQNEAQLEKSRLLSDRFSAERPKGSFSTLEIQRTEQGDSAMYLCASSSGHFSYEQYFGPGTRLTVT.